These 4 T cell receptor gamma chains share one sample of origin, sequenced in a study of intestinal T cells in coeliac disease. For each case, the template was genomic DNA from ten roughly 5.3-µm formalin-fixed paraffin-embedded scrolls. The TRG library came from 200 ng of biopsy DNA amplified with LymphoTrack primers. TCRdb applied CATT to the multiplex PCR reads for clone calling. The repertoire consists of about 580 gamma-chain clones, with roughly 51% occurring once and the leading ten covering roughly 15%. Sequences were obtained from a duodenal biopsy. These receptors originate from a human donor with celiac disease.

This clone was detected a few times. A much larger clone differs by one base, so this may be a read error. The V call is TRGV4, the J call TRGJ1 or TRGJ2. V lost 4 bases, J lost 6 bases, and 6 bases stayed unmatched. This CDR3 comprises 12 residues. Germline CDR1 and CDR2: EGSTGY and YDSYTSSV. The CDR3 region is CATWDLRYKKLF. CDR3 DNA sequence: TGTGCCACCTGGGACCTTCGTTATAAGAAACTCTTT.

This chain joins TRGV3 and TRGJ1 or TRGJ2. Losses at the gene ends were 0 bases for V and 11 bases for J; bases not matched to a gene: 4. This CDR3 is 11 amino acids long. The germline gives CDR1 VTNTFY, CDR2 YDVSTARD (reference sequence). The CDR3 DNA reads as TGTGCCACCTGGGACAGGTCCGAGAAACTCTTT. Its translation is CATWDRSEKLF.

The chain joins TRGV2 to TRGJP2. J gave up 7 bases and V 7 bases, and 12 bases lay outside the gene matches. The germline V gene encodes CDR1 EGSNGY and CDR2 YDSYNSKV. This CDR3 is built from 14 residues. CDR3 sequence reads: CATCGKVVDWIKTF. CDR3 in DNA: TGTGCCACCTGCGGGAAGGTAGTTGATTGGATCAAGACGTTT.

The chain recombines TRGV5 with TRGJ1 or TRGJ2. After removal of 9 bases from V and 4 bases from J, the junction contained 6 bases not matched to a gene. Germline CDR1 VINAFY, CDR2 YDVSNSKD. This CDR3 has 11 amino acids. The CDR3 sequence is CATLYYYKKLF. CDR3 bases: TGTGCCACCCTGTACTATTATAAGAAACTCTTT.